What follows describes a single T cell receptor beta chain. The antigen it recognizes is unknown. Base qualities are not provided; no much larger clone lies one nucleotide away. RNA was extracted with the RNeasy kit and roughly 0.45 to 1 ug was reverse transcribed using random hexamers. The immunoSEQ multiplex PCR assay, covering 54 Vbeta and 13 Jbeta segments, was used to amplify TCR beta CDR3 regions. To correct PCR amplification bias, a synthetic template baseline was used for both primer optimization and computational correction. Regarding the original processing steps: Reads were annotated to V, D and J genes according to IMGT and were analyzed with immunoSEQ Analyzer, with only productive sequences retained. Clonality was calculated as one minus the Shannon entropy normalized by log2 of the number of productive unique sequences. For each patient and control, public and private clones were evaluated among the 100 most prevalent clones. A clone was defined as Susac-specific if it was absent from the healthy and MS cohorts, from some 1,100 published viral clones and from other ImmuneACCESS disease sequences. TCRdb applied fastp at Q25 and MiXCR to the public reads, then kept only in-frame beta chains. CDR3 protein duplicates are merged, each entry listing the most common genes and DNA. TCRdb's processing, not the authors' own work, is the source of the V and J calls. A total of tens of thousands of distinct CDR3 sequences appear in this sample, less than 95% of them only once. About 0.4% of the sample is held by the ten biggest clonotypes.

From the cysteine up to the phenylalanine, the CDR3 has a length of 12 residues. Left in the record is the CDR3 DNA by itself, 36 bases read in frame from the first base. V and J lose 7 bases and 6 bases, and a span of 15 bases separates them. CDR1 SQVTM and CDR2 ANQGSEA were looked up in the germline V gene. This specimen belongs to a study of CD8 T cells in Susac syndrome (dated by TCRdb to about 2019). Study-wide context: Repertoire sequencing was used to test whether CD8+ T cell activation and differentiation in Susac syndrome was antigen driven. The clonality of the CD8+ T cell repertoire was compared across approximately 11 healthy donors, around 14 Susac syndrome patients and about 15 multiple sclerosis patients. Results and caveats for the whole study, not just this receptor: The number of individuals in the TCR sequencing and HLA analysis was acknowledged as relatively small.

High-throughput TCR beta sequencing profiled peripheral blood CD8+ and CD4+ T cells from healthy donors, Susac syndrome patients and multiple sclerosis patients. The multiple sclerosis controls were treatment-naive patients whose relapsing-remitting disease, either stable or active, fulfilled the revised McDonald criteria. Bulk CD8+ and CD4+ T cells were purified by magnetic negative isolation, while CD8+ TEMRA cells were enriched using FACS. Blood was drawn into EDTA tubes, processed within 24 hours, and PBMCs were isolated by density gradient centrifugation. PBMCs intended for TCR sequencing were cryopreserved in liquid nitrogen and thawed later in a water bath at 37 degrees C. A purity of at least 90% was achieved for sorted or isolated CD4+, CD8+ and CD8+ TEMRA cells.

This clonotype was sampled from a human donor with multiple sclerosis. The receptor chain draws on TRBV29-1 and TRBJ1-1, with the D gene not clear enough to name. Material: CD8+ T cells from PBMCs. The nucleotides read TGCAGCGCCGTGGGCGCCAACGCTGAAGCTTTCTTT. It specifies CSAVGANAEAFF. With the rest looked up from the reference TRBV29-1 and TRBJ1-1 genes rather than sequenced, the full variable domain is SAVISQKPSRDICQRGTSLTIQCQVDSQVTMMFWYRQQPGQSLTLIATANQGSEATYESGFVIDKFPISRPNLTFSTLTVSNMSPEDSSIYLCSAVGANAEAFFGQGTRLTVV.